This T cell receptor (beta chain) was documented in a study of graft-versus-host responses after intestinal transplantation. Study overall: Every recipient had anti-thymocyte globulin induction and around 3 years of tacrolimus plus steroids. Overall study results and limits: Marrow from the recipient contained GvH clones, some of which had appeared first in ileum or blood. The highest levels of circulating GvH clones went along with early declines in HvG clones after transplant. Some patients had graft-donor T cell macrochimerism, and their allografts showed high graft-versus-host to host-versus-graft clonal ratios.

CDR1 SGHDT and CDR2 YYEEEE come from the germline V gene. The ends were cut back, 0 bases at V and 6 bases at J, with 9 bases in the middle. This CDR3 has 13 amino acids. Repertoires were generated with immunoSEQ multiplex PCR, while TCRdb's copy carries only in-frame clones and drops some. The sample records some 100,000 clones, about 88% being singletons. Concerning this clone itself: Antigen specificity is unknown.

The source material was unstimulated CD4+ T cells sorted from spleen or lymph node cells, sampled before transplant. The source of this sequence is a human donor who was the organ donor for an intestinal transplant. The chain has TRBV5-6 and TRBJ1-1; D ambiguous. The CDR3 DNA sequence: TGTGCCAGCAGCTTGGATTTTCAGTCTGAAGCTTTCTTT. It specifies CASSLDFQSEAFF.